This section outlines one T cell receptor beta chain sequence together with its context. Antigen specificity is unknown. This sample is part of a study of OX40 agonist ivuxolimab in advanced cancers. Study-level points and caveats: Clonal expansion was among the lowest in partial responders at 0.1-3.0 mg/kg, especially CD8+.

Method: immunoSEQ multiplex PCR; TCRdb's copy keeps in-frame clones and lacks some. This repertoire shows roughly 86,000 clones, 90% to 95% found once; its top ten account for 0.4% to 0.55%. Sequenced here: CD4+ or CD8+ T cells sorted from blood, sampled in a trial of the OX40 agonist ivuxolimab. The source of this sequence is an adult with an advanced solid tumor such as melanoma, head and neck, liver or kidney cancer.

Written as DNA, the CDR3 is TGTGCCAGCAGCGCCGGGACTAGCGGGAGGGGCAATGAGCAGTTCTTC. Amino acids: CASSAGTSGRGNEQFF. The J gene is TRBJ2-1, the V gene TRBV5-4; 16 nucleotides agree with TRBD2. Germline values: CDR1 SGHNT, CDR2 YYREEE (reference sequence). The CDR3 totals 16 residues. The junction had 4 bases not matched to a gene; V was cut back by 4 bases and J by 6 bases.